This T cell receptor beta chain came from a study of T cell repertoires in cytomegalovirus infection. In the study overall: A matching HLA type, together with CMV infection, was signaled by public TCR beta signatures.

TCRdb re-derived calls from the reads in MiXCR, one entry per CDR3 protein. This sample has hundreds of thousands of distinct CDR3 sequences; 20% to 25% occur once, and the top ten carry 8%. The CDR3 is made up of 10 amino acids. The germline V and J ends were trimmed by 5 bases and 12 bases, with 9 bases remaining between them. Germline V gene lookup returns CDR1 SGHTA and CDR2 FQGNSA. General study findings and limits: Carriage of CMV together with the relevant HLA was identifiable through cumulative public TCR beta family frequency. Clonotypes of TCR beta that were HLA-C-restricted and CMV-specific dominated the ex vivo response.

This clonotype has at least ten counts. Its target is unknown. The clonotype originates from a human donor in good health (CMV status not recorded). Some clones in this sample may be carry-over from other donors' samples. The gene calls are TRBV7-2 and TRBJ2-3; D is unclear. Sample: CD8+ T cells from PBMCs. CDR3: CASSLGPQYF. DNA of the CDR3: TGTGCCAGCAGCCTCGGACCTCAGTATTTT.